This entry concerns a single T cell receptor beta chain. In this sample, this clonotype turned up many times. It has no known antigen specificity. No base-level quality is on record; no much larger clone is a single base apart. Looking up the germline V gene yields CDR1 MNHEY and CDR2 SVGEGT. V lost 4 bases and J lost 1 base; the stretch between them is 8 bases long. The CDR3 contains 13 residues, cysteine and phenylalanine counted. Of the read, only the CDR3 DNA is kept; its 39 bases are in frame from base 1. This entry belongs to a study of tumor and adjacent non-tumor tissue in lung cancer (dated by TCRdb to the late 2010s). Study-wide context: The cohort included more than nine adenocarcinoma, 2 squamous cell carcinoma and 1 small cell lung cancer patients. The approximately 15 patients were aged roughly 31 to 85 years, included 10 men and 5 women, and had TNM stage I to III disease. Sequencing produced approximately 130 million productive TCRbeta reads in total, an average of approximately 4.2 million reads per sample. The study compared bulk TCRbeta repertoires from lung tumor tissue and matched distant non-tumor lung tissue of about 15 lung cancer patients. Some 30 paired specimens, one tumor and one normal lung sample per patient, were profiled by TCRbeta CDR3 sequencing. General study outcomes and caveats: TCR diversity was significantly higher in younger patients, and greater tumor TCR diversity was associated with shorter overall survival and shorter disease-free survival. The sequencing platform is not named in the methods, and unique molecular identifiers are not mentioned. Only roughly 14 patients were in the cohort, and the authors stated that larger samples and more detailed clinical data are needed. Significantly higher TCR diversity (inverse Simpson) was observed in tumor tissue than in normal lung tissue (approximately 440 vs 150, P = 0.0075, Mann-Whitney U test). Because peripheral blood was not sequenced, blood TCRbeta repertoires in the lung cancer patients of the study were not examined. A significantly larger cumulative share of the repertoire was made up by the top 100 clones in normal lung than in tumor tissue.

Library preparation used multiplex PCR. The sequencer was an Illumina HiSeq 2500. Following protocols modified from ARM-PCR, the researchers constructed TCRbeta libraries through three rounds of nested PCR with primers (Table S4). Before sequencing, PCR products of 200-500 bp were excised from the gel and purified with the QIAquick gel extraction kit. The original pipeline was this. Reads were cleaned with Trimmomatic, merged with FLASH into complete CDR3 sequences, and assigned to V(D)J germline segments with MiTCR. Clonal diversity was calculated as the inverse Simpson's index using VDJtools. A read counted as productive if the sequence was in-frame and lacked a premature stop codon. In TCRdb, the public reads were trimmed at Q25 with fastp and aligned with MiXCR, with productive beta chains retained. Rows merge per CDR3 protein into single entries with the most common DNA and genes. TCRdb, not the authors, supplied the V and J calls. The sample table contains tens of thousands of distinct CDR3 sequences; only one count was recorded for around 60% of them. The ten largest clones represent 20% to 25% of the sample.

Bulk unsorted tissue served as the source for RNA extraction, and RNA quality was assessed using a NanoDrop ND-1000 and an Agilent 2100. The donors were newly diagnosed lung cancer patients admitted for thoracic surgery in China from August to November 2014 who had not received prior chemotherapy. Anyone who had undergone radiotherapy or chemotherapy before, or who had another cancer at the same time, was left out of the study. Pieces of surgical tissue measuring about 1-2.1 cm3 were kept in RNAlater solution and held at -80 degrees C until needed. The clonotype comes from a man aged 45-65 years with non-small cell lung cancer. The material sequenced was lung tumor tissue. The rearrangement combines TRBV6-2 or TRBV6-3 with TRBJ2-7; tentative D gene TRBD1, with 5 bases matching. This receptor has the CDR3 CASSWTTSYEQYF. The DNA reads TGTGCCAGCAGTTGGACAACTTCCTACGAGCAGTACTTC.